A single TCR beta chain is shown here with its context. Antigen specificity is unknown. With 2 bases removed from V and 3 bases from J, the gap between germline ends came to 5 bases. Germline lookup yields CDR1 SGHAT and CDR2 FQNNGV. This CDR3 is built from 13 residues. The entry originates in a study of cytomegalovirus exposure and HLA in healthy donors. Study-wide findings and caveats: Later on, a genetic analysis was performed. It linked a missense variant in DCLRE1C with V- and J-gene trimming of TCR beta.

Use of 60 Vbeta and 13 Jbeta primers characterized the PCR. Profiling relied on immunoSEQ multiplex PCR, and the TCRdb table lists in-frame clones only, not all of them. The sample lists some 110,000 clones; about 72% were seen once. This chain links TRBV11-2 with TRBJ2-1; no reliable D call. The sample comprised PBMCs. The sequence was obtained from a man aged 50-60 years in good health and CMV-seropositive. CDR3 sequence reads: CASSLSIYNEQFF. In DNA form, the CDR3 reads TGTGCCAGCAGCTTATCTATCTACAATGAGCAGTTCTTC.